Each of the 21 T cell receptor beta chains below was sequenced from the same sample in a study of blood T cell repertoires in COVID-19. TCRdb's copy holds only in-frame clones and misses some; the assay was immunoSEQ multiplex PCR. The sample holds over 65,000 clones, 86% seen once. The sequenced sample consisted of peripheral blood. The source of these receptors is an elderly man with COVID-19, enrolled during active disease.

V and J are TRBV4-2 and TRBJ2-1; TRBD2 aligns across 14 bases. The length of the CDR3 is 15 residues. CDR1 LGHNA and CDR2 YNFKEQ come from the germline V gene. The V gene end was trimmed by 4 bases and the J gene end by 4 bases; junction bases not matched to a gene: 0. As DNA, the CDR3 is TGTGCCAGCAGCCGGACTAGCGGGGGGTACAATGAGCAGTTCTTC. Protein sequence: CASSRTSGGYNEQFF.

The gene calls are TRBV10-3 and TRBJ1-1; TRBD1 aligns across 8 bases. The germline CDR1 and CDR2 sequences are ENHRY and SYGVKD. J lost 0 bases, V lost 10 bases, and 10 bases had no gene match. CDR3 length equals 15 residues. The CDR3 loop reads CATKRQGRLNTEAFF. Written as DNA, the CDR3 is TGTGCCACAAAAAGACAGGGGAGATTGAACACTGAAGCTTTCTTT.

The rearrangement links TRBV6-6 to TRBJ2-3, with D unclear. Germline lookup yields CDR1 MNHNY and CDR2 SVGAGI (reference sequence). V was shortened by 5 bases and J by 11 bases, with 5 bases between the two germline ends. The CDR3 contains 9 residues. CDR3 DNA sequence: TGTGCCAGCAGTCAACAGCAGTATTTT. This sequence encodes CASSQQQYF.

J is TRBJ1-1 and V is TRBV6-1; 8 bases are a match to TRBD1. This CDR3 has 14 amino acids. Per the germline V gene, CDR1 is MNHNS and CDR2 is SASEGT. Trimming at V came to 2 bases and at J to 1 base, leaving 0 bases not matched to a gene. CDR3 nucleotide sequence: TGTGCCAGCAGTGAACAGGGGGCGAACACTGAAGCTTTCTTT. Translated: CASSEQGANTEAFF.

The chain couples TRBV3-1 (or the pseudogene TRBV3-2) to TRBJ2-5, with 12 nucleotides matching TRBD2. Germline values: CDR1 LGHDT, CDR2 YNNKEL (reference sequence). V shed 0 bases, J shed 10 bases, and the junction held 6 bases outside the gene matches. The CDR3 extends over 15 amino acids. The CDR3 loop reads CASSQEWSSGGDQYF. The CDR3 DNA sequence: TGTGCCAGCAGCCAAGAATGGTCTAGCGGGGGGGACCAGTACTTC.

The chain uses TRBV9 and TRBJ1-1, with no clear D. The CDR3 totals 14 residues. Germline V gene sequence: CDR1 SGDLS, CDR2 YYNGEE. V shed 1 base and J shed 1 base, with 8 bases lying between them. The CDR3 sequence is CASSVSSGNTEAFF. The CDR3 bases are TGTGCCAGCAGCGTAAGTTCGGGGAACACTGAAGCTTTCTTT.

This chain joins TRBV5-6 and TRBJ1-4; 8 bases are shared with TRBD1. CDR1 and CDR2 (germline): SGHDT, YYEEEE. Trimming took 4 bases from V and 8 from J; bases not matched to a gene: 10. This CDR3 contains 15 residues. CDR3 amino acids: CASSSGDRPDEKLFF. DNA of the CDR3: TGTGCCAGCAGCAGCGGGGACAGGCCTGACGAAAAACTGTTTTTT.

This clone was seen once. V gene TRBV28 combines with J gene TRBJ1-3; 9 bases agree with TRBD1. The CDR3 loop spans 16 amino acids. Trimming removed 4 bases from V and 1 base from J; junction bases left unmatched: 5. Germline V gene lookup returns CDR1 MDHEN and CDR2 SYDVKM. CDR3 residues: CASSSPGTGSGNTIYF. The CDR3 nucleotides are TGTGCCAGCAGTTCTCCCGGGACAGGGTCTGGAAACACCATATATTTT.

The V and J genes are TRBV7-2 and TRBJ1-2, with 7 bases matching TRBD1. V trimming: 6 bases; J trimming: 1 base; junction bases outside the gene matches: 8. This CDR3 comprises 15 residues. Germline CDR1 SGHTA, CDR2 FQGNSA. CDR3 sequence reads: CASRPTGAINYGYTF. CDR3 DNA: TGTGCCAGCAGACCCACAGGGGCGATTAACTATGGCTACACCTTC.

This clone was observed once. This chain connects TRBV3-1 (or the pseudogene TRBV3-2) to TRBJ2-5; 8 nucleotides agree with TRBD2. The CDR3 length is 19 residues. CDR1 and CDR2 from the germline V gene are LGHDT and YNNKEL (reference sequence). V dropped 1 base and J dropped 2; count of bases not matched to a gene: 15. CDR3 protein: CASSQGLPGGAGAQETQYF. CDR3 sequence (DNA): TGTGCCAGCAGCCAAGGCTTACCCGGGGGGGCGGGGGCTCAAGAGACCCAGTACTTC.

The gene calls are TRBV18 and TRBJ1-2; 7 nucleotides agree with TRBD1. The CDR3 totals 14 residues. Per the germline V gene, CDR1 is KGHSH and CDR2 is LQKENI. Unmatched junction bases numbered 5, after V lost 1 base and J lost 6 bases. CDR3 sequence (DNA): TGTGCCAGCTCACCACAGCAGACAGGGCATGGCTACACCTTC. It specifies CASSPQQTGHGYTF.

This chain joins TRBV6-2 or TRBV6-3 and TRBJ1-2; 7 nucleotides agree with TRBD1. After removal of 0 bases from V and 3 bases from J, the junction contained 10 bases not matched to a gene. The CDR3 consists of 17 residues. Looked up from germline, CDR1 is MNHEY and CDR2 is SVGEGT. Here the CDR3 reads CASSYSTTGTAYYGYTF. In DNA, the CDR3 is TGTGCCAGCAGTTACTCGACGACCGGGACAGCTTACTATGGCTACACCTTC.

V is TRBV5-4 and J is TRBJ1-2; no definite D call. CDR1 SGHNT and CDR2 YYREEE come from the germline V gene (reference sequence). V was pared by 0 bases and J by 2 bases, with 8 bases between. This CDR3 spans 14 amino acids. CDR3 residues: CASSLDSLNYGYTF. The DNA for the CDR3 is TGTGCCAGCAGCTTGGACTCGCTCAACTATGGCTACACCTTC.

This chain connects TRBV18 to TRBJ1-2, with 9 positions matching TRBD1. The CDR3 extends over 15 amino acids. V trimming: 3 bases; J trimming: 6 bases; junction bases outside the gene matches: 8. Germline V gene sequence: CDR1 KGHSH, CDR2 LQKENI. CDR3 in amino acids: CASSPWTGESNGYTF. The CDR3 coding sequence is TGTGCCAGCTCACCGTGGACAGGGGAGAGCAATGGCTACACCTTC.

The chain couples TRBV25-1 to TRBJ1-3, with a tentative D call TRBD1 (5 bases). Trimming pared 1 base from V and 3 bases from J, leaving 13 bases between. CDR1 MGHDK and CDR2 SYGVNS come from the germline V gene. The CDR3 is 16 residues long. The DNA for the CDR3 is TGTGCCAGCAGTGAATCTGGAGACCAGGGTGGAAACACCATATATTTT. Amino acids: CASSESGDQGGNTIYF.

In its sample, this clone was seen once. The CDR3 sequence: CASSSGQVQETQYF. For the CDR3, the DNA is TGTGCCAGCAGCTCCGGACAGGTCCAAGAGACCCAGTACTTC. V and J are TRBV7-3 and TRBJ2-5; 7 bases are a match to TRBD1. Looked up from germline, CDR1 is SGHTA and CDR2 is FQGTGA. The CDR3 has 14 amino acids. The V and J ends lost 4 bases and 1 base, in that order; junction bases with no gene match: 3.

V and J are TRBV5-1 and TRBJ1-1; possibly TRBD1 for D (6 bases). There are 13 residues in the CDR3. Germline V gene data show CDR1 as SGHRS and CDR2 as YFSETQ. Trimming left V 2 bases short and J 6 bases short, with 11 bases between. Here the CDR3 reads CASSFGGDAEAFF. The CDR3 DNA reads TGCGCCAGCAGCTTTGGGGGCGACGCTGAAGCTTTCTTT.

The chain links TRBV6-2 or TRBV6-3 to TRBJ2-1, with TRBD2 matching 9 bases. The CDR3 contains 15 residues. The V segment lost 2 bases and the J segment 9 bases; nucleotides outside the gene matches: 8. CDR1 is MNHEY and CDR2 is SVGEGT in the germline V gene. The CDR3 is CASSYAGGRIGEQFF. The DNA of the CDR3 is TGTGCCAGCAGTTACGCGGGGGGGCGTATAGGTGAGCAGTTCTTC.

The chain recombines TRBV7-2 with TRBJ1-5, with 7 bases fitting TRBD1. The CDR3 totals 14 residues. CDR1 and CDR2 from the germline V gene are SGHTA and FQGNSA. J was trimmed by 6 bases and V by 5 bases; bases with no gene match: 7. The CDR3 reads CASSQDRVGQPQHF. CDR3 DNA: TGTGCCAGCAGCCAAGACAGGGTTGGTCAGCCCCAGCATTTT.

This clone is a singleton in its sample. A junction boundary mismatches the germline segment, possibly from a read error. This specimen includes other DNA sequences encoding the same CDR3. This chain joins TRBV7-2 and TRBJ2-3, with D possibly TRBD1 on 5 matching bases. The CDR3 is 12 residues long. CDR1 is SGHTA, CDR2 FQGNSA, per germline. This CDR3 reads CASSSRVDTQYF. CDR3 coding DNA: TGTGCCAGTAGCTCCAGGGTGGATACGCAGTATTTT. The full variable domain, rest sourced from reference TRBV7-2 and TRBJ2-3, is GAGVSQSPSNKVTEKGKDVELRCDPISGHTALYWYRQSLGQGLEFLIYFQGNSAPDKSGLPSDRFSAERTGGSVSTLTIQRTQQEDSAVYLCASSSRVDTQYFGPGTRLTVL.

This chain uses TRBV10-3 with TRBJ2-7; D remains ambiguous. Germline V gene lookup returns CDR1 ENHRY and CDR2 SYGVKD. V was cut by 2 bases and J by 2 bases, with 13 bases left in between. The length of the CDR3 is 15 residues. This chain's CDR3 is CAISEGEINAYEQYF. The CDR3 nucleotides read TGTGCCATCAGTGAGGGTGAGATCAACGCCTACGAGCAGTACTTC.